This T cell receptor beta chain comes out of a study of cytomegalovirus exposure and HLA in healthy donors. About the research overall: Earlier results showed roughly 110 million unique TCR beta sequences derived from about 179 million T cells.

Points on this clone: Its specificity is not known.

The study, taken as a whole, reports: TCR beta chains numbering more than 150 were designated cytomegalovirus-associated.

The germline CDR1 and CDR2 sequences are SNHLY and FYNNEI. The CDR3 has 13 amino acids. V trimming: 10 bases; J trimming: 1 base; junction bases outside the gene matches: 2. PCR used 60 Vbeta primers and 13 Jbeta primers. TCRdb's copy holds only in-frame clones and misses some; the assay was immunoSEQ multiplex PCR. The sample holds 200,000 to 250,000 clones, roughly 79% seen once. Source material: PBMCs. The sequence came from a woman in her thirties or forties in good health and CMV-seronegative. The chain joins TRBV2 to TRBJ2-7; 12 nucleotides match TRBD2. The CDR3 DNA reads as TGTGCCACACTAGCGGGGGGTTCCTACGAGCAGTACTTC. Its translation is CATLAGGSYEQYF.